This TCR beta chain was profiled in a study of T cell responses to AZD1222 COVID-19 vaccine (dated by TCRdb to the early 2020s). Regarding the research as a whole: AZD1222 recipients with second doses at about 4 weeks or about 12 weeks were pooled, because spike-specific TCR depth and breadth did not differ between schedules. A total of under 250 trial participants underwent TCR sequencing, of whom more than 200 had received two doses of AZD1222 and roughly 26 had received two doses of the MenACWY control vaccine. Enrollment into the trials was organized by age into subgroups of 18-55, 56-69 and 70-plus years, and those subgroups contained 148, 28 and 57 TCR-sequenced participants, respectively. Study-wide findings and limitations: Nearly half of unique spike-specific TCRs reportedly recognized epitopes outside regions mutated in the B.1.351 and B.1.1.7 variants. Vaccine-associated CD4 TCRs spanned the whole spike protein, with dominant responses in regions 160-218 and 743-854. In the small 56-69-year group, the increase in depth fell short of significance, most likely because of low power. A significant rise in spike-specific TCR breadth and depth was observed after two AZD1222 doses relative to day 0 and relative to MenACWY recipients. Conclusions about previously exposed vaccinees were limited because only six AZD1222 recipients were SARS-CoV-2 seropositive at baseline. Because no day 14 peak-response samples were available, repertoires were characterized only after the peak T cell response. Most participants were white British and females outnumbered males, and the authors suggested that clonal diversity may have been underestimated.

CDR1 and CDR2 are drawn from the germline V gene: SGHNT, YENEEA. The CDR3 spans 15 residues, from the cysteine through the phenylalanine. The read is trimmed to its CDR3 DNA, 45 bases read in frame from base 1. Ends trimmed: V by 3 bases, J by 1 base; bases unmatched to a gene: 4. The time point label here, explained by the study, means: baseline before first vaccination. The vaccinee samples were drawn from two UK trials, COV001 and COV002, one of which was a single-blind randomized controlled phase 2/3 trial testing AZD1222 (ChAdOx1 nCoV-19) in healthy adults. For TCRbeta chain sequencing, PBMC samples were collected from trial participants at day 0 and at day 28 after the second dose. The CDR3 regions of human TCRbeta chains were subjected to immunosequencing. Concerning the study's data processing: Repertoire TCRs were matched against a reference library of SARS-CoV-2-specific TCRs generated with the MIRA antigen-specificity platform. Breadth meant the fraction of unique TCRs that were SARS-CoV-2-associated, whereas depth meant the fraction of total T cells that were SARS-CoV-2-associated. Using the MIRA data, each spike-specific TCR was mapped to the spike region that the TCR reacts to and placed in a CD4 or CD8 class. Log10-transformed breadth and depth values were compared by one-way ANOVA with Sidak's multiple comparisons tests. In its TCRdb copy, this immuneACCESS table keeps in-frame sequences only and misses some clones. Where compared with another copy, unresolved V genes explain less than half of these, and the others have no known cause. V and J calls and clone size are as listed in that table; D and trimming were resolved from the DNA. The sample has 100,000 to 150,000 clones on record, about 89% of them singletons. About 10% of the sample is in the top ten clones.

Concerning this clone: The target of this receptor is not known. No much larger clone is present one base from it, and per-base qualities are unavailable.

The starting material was peripheral blood, obtained on day 0 of AZD1222 vaccination. Recombination connected TRBV11-3 to TRBJ1-1, with 8 central nucleotides matching TRBD1. The sequence was collected from an adult in good health. The CDR3 corresponds to CASSFSGTGNTEAFF. DNA sequence: TGTGCCAGCAGCTTCTCCGGGACAGGGAACACTGAAGCTTTCTTT.